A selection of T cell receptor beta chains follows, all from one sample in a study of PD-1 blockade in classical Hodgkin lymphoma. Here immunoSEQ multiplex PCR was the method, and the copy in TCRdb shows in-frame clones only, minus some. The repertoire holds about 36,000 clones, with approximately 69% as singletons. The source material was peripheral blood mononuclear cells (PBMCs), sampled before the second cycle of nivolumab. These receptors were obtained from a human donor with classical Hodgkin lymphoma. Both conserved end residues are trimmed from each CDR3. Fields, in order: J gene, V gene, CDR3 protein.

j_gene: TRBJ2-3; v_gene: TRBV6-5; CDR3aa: ASSYSRAGGEDTQY
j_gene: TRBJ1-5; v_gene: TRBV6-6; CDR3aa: ASSPNSNQPQH
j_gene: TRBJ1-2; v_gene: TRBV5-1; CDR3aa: ASSSGGGRDRDNYGYT
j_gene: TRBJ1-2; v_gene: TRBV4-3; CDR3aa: ASSQVRGLGYGYT
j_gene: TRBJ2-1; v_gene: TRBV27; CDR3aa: ASSIGLADYNEQF
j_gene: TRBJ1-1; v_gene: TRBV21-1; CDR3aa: YPPLVDTEAF
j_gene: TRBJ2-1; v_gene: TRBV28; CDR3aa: ASSYGSLNEQF
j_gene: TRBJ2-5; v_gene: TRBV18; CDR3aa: ASSPRRTKETQY
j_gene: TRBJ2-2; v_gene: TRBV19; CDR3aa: ASRRLPNTGELF
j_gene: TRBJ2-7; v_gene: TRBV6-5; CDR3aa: ASSYIAGAGGKQY
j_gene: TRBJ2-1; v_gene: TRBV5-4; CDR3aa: ASSFDLSGYNEQF
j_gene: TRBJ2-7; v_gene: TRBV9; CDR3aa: ASSGTSDTYEQY
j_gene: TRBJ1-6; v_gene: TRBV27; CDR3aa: ASSRQGSYNSPLH
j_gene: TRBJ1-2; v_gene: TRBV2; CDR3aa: ASSGQSYGYT
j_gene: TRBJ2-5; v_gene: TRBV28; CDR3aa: ASSGFGREFRETQY
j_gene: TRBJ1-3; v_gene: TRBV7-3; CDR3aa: ASSLGSSGNTIY
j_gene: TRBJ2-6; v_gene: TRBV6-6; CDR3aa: ASNNLGSGANVLT
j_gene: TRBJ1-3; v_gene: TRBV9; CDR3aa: ASSVGLGARIGNTIY
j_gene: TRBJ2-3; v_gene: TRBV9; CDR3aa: ASSPTAGLDTQY
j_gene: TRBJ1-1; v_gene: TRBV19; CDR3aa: ASTTGGRTEAF
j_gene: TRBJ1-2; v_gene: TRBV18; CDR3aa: ASSPGTEVNYGYT
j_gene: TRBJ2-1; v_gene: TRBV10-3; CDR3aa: AISESTDGRNEQF
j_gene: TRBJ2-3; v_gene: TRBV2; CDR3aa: ASRGGTVTDTQY
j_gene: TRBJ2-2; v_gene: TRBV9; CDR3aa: ASNKQNAELF
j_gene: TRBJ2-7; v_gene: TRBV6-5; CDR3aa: ASKGLAREQY
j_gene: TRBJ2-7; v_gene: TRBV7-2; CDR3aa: ASSLGTSGGYEQY
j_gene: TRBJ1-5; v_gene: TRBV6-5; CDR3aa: ASRPRQNSNQPQH
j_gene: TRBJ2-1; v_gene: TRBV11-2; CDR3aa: ASSLANEQF